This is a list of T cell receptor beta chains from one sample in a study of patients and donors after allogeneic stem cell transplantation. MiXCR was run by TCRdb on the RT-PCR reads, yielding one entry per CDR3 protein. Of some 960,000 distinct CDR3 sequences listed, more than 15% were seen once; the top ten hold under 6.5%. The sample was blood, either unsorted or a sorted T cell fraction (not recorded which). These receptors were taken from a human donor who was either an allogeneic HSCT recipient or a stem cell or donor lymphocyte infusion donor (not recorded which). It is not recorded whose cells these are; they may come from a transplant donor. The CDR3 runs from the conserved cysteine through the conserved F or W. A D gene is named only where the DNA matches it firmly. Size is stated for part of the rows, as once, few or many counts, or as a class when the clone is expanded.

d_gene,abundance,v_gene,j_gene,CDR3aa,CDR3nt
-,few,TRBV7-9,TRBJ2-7,CASRGIPYEQYF,TGTGCCAGCAGGGGAATCCCCTACGAGCAGTACTTC
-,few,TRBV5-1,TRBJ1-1,CASSLEGTTTEAFF,TGCGCCAGCAGCTTGGAGGGGACCACCACTGAAGCTTTCTTT
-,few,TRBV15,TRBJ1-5,CATSRDRALYSNQPQHF,TGTGCCACCAGCAGAGATCGGGCACTTTATAGCAATCAGCCCCAGCATTTT
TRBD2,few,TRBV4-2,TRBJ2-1,CASSQEGLEAYNEQFF,TGTGCCAGCAGCCAAGAGGGACTAGAGGCCTACAATGAGCAGTTCTTC
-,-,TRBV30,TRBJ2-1,CAWSQEREQFF,TGTGCCTGGAGTCAAGAAAGGGAGCAGTTCTTC
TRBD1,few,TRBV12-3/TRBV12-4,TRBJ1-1,CASSLGTGKAFF,TGTGCCAGCAGTCTAGGGACAGGAAAAGCTTTCTTT
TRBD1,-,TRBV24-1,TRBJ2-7,CATSAPGGVEQYF,TGTGCCACCAGTGCTCCAGGGGGTGTCGAGCAGTACTTC
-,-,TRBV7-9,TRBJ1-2,CASSPRGGHGYGYTF,TGTGCCAGCAGCCCTAGAGGGGGACACGGATATGGCTACACCTTC
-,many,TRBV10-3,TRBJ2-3,CAISAGRTTGADTQYF,TGTGCCATCAGTGCGGGACGGACCACTGGGGCAGATACGCAGTATTTT
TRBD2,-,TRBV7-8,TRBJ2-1,CASSLRRWAGGPGNEQFF,TGTGCCAGCAGCTTAAGGCGTTGGGCGGGAGGGCCAGGCAATGAGCAGTTCTTC
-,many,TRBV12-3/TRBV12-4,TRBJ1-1,CASSQDRTNTEAFF,TGTGCCAGCAGTCAGGACAGAACCAACACTGAAGCTTTCTTT
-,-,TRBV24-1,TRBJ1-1,CATRTSWGEAFF,TGTGCCACCAGGACCTCTTGGGGTGAAGCTTTCTTT
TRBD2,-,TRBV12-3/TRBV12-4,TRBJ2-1,CASSLAGLDHNEQFF,TGTGCCAGCAGTTTGGCGGGACTAGATCACAATGAGCAGTTCTTC
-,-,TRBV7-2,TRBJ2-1,CASSSGVTIAYNEQFF,TGTGCCAGCAGCTCCGGGGTAACCATAGCCTACAATGAGCAGTTCTTC
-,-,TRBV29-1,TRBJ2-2,CSVNPGRHTGELFF,TGCAGCGTAAACCCCGGGCGACACACCGGGGAGCTGTTTTTT
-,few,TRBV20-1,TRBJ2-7,CSGFHQPEGEQYF,TGCAGCGGGTTTCACCAGCCCGAGGGGGAGCAGTACTTC
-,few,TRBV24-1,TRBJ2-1,CATSDPAASPLGEQFF,TGTGCCACCAGTGATCCCGCCGCCTCGCCATTGGGTGAGCAGTTCTTC
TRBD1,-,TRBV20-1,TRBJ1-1,CSAKGQAVAMNTEAFF,TGCAGTGCAAAAGGACAGGCCGTGGCGATGAACACTGAAGCTTTCTTT
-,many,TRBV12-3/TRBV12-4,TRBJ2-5,CASSPGVVKYF,TGTGCCAGCAGCCCAGGGGTTGTAAAGTACTTC
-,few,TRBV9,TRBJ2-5,CASSVDLQGQETQYF,TGTGCCAGCAGCGTAGATCTGCAGGGGCAAGAGACCCAGTACTTC
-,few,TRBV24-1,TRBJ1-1,CATSDPGQGTEAFF,TGTGCCACCAGTGATCCGGGACAAGGCACTGAAGCTTTCTTT
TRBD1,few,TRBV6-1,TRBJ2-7,CASSEAGTGAFYEQYF,TGTGCCAGCAGTGAAGCAGGGACAGGTGCGTTCTACGAGCAGTACTTC
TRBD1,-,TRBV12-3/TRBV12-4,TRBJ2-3,CASSNNRGRTDTQYF,TGTGCCAGCTCAAACAACAGGGGGCGCACAGATACGCAGTATTTT
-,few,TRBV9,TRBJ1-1,CASSVWSGLNTEAFF,TGTGCCAGCAGCGTATGGAGTGGCTTGAACACTGAAGCTTTCTTT
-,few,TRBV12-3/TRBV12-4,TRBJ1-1,CASSLVPGYVGTEAFF,TGTGCCAGCAGTCTAGTCCCTGGTTATGTTGGCACTGAAGCTTTCTTT
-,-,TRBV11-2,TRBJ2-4,CASSYSGYKNIQYF,TGTGCCAGCAGCTATAGCGGATACAAAAACATTCAGTACTTC
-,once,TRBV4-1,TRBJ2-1,CASSQVVAANEQFF,TGCGCCAGCAGCCAAGTGGTGGCAGCTAATGAGCAGTTCTTC
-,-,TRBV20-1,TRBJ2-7,CSARTAPYEQYF,TGCAGTGCCCGGACAGCCCCCTACGAGCAGTACTTC
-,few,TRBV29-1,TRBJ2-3,CIVGSDTQYF,TGCATAGTAGGTTCCGATACGCAGTATTTT
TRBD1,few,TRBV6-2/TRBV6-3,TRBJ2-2,CASSYFTGGTGELFF,TGTGCCAGCAGTTACTTTACAGGGGGCACCGGGGAGCTGTTTTTT
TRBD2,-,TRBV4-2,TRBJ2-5,CASRQKGGGGETQYF,TGTGCCAGCAGACAAAAGGGCGGGGGAGGGGAGACCCAGTACTTC
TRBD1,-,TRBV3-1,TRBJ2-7,CASSQREGAKWQYF,TGTGCCAGCAGCCAGAGAGAGGGGGCGAAGTGGCAGTACTTC
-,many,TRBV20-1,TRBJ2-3,CSAGIGTDTQYF,TGCAGTGCTGGGATTGGCACAGATACGCAGTATTTT
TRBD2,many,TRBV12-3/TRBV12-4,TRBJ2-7,CASSLLGGVEQYF,TGTGCCAGCAGTTTACTGGGAGGGGTCGAGCAGTACTTC
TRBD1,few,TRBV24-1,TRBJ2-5,CATSDPMTGAHSRETQYF,TGTGCCACCAGTGACCCCATGACAGGGGCCCACAGCAGAGAGACCCAGTACTTC
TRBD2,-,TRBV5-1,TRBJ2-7,CASSTGTSSRGEQYF,TGCGCCAGCAGCACCGGGACTAGCTCCAGAGGAGAGCAGTACTTC
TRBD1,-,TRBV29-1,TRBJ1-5,CSVLGTGGNQPQHF,TGCAGCGTCCTGGGGACAGGGGGCAATCAGCCCCAGCATTTT
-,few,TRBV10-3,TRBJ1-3,CATYDSSGNTIYF,TGTGCCACCTACGACAGCTCTGGAAACACCATATATTTT
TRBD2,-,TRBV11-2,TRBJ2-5,CASSLTSGGSPETQYF,TGTGCCAGCAGCTTGACTAGCGGGGGGTCCCCGGAGACCCAGTACTTC
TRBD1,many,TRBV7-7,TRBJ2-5,CASSLGTVQETQYF,TGTGCCAGCAGTTTAGGGACAGTCCAAGAGACCCAGTACTTC
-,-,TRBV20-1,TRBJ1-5,CSAKTEQGWYQPQHF,TGCAGTGCCAAAACCGAACAGGGATGGTATCAGCCCCAGCATTTT
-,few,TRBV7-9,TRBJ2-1,CASSPRDRNEQFF,TGTGCCAGCAGCCCCCGGGACCGTAATGAGCAGTTCTTC
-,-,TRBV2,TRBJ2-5,CASSETASWLEETQYF,TGTGCCAGCAGTGAAACGGCCAGTTGGCTCGAGGAGACCCAGTACTTC
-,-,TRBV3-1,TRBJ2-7,CASSQRLALGVQYF,TGTGCCAGCAGCCAACGACTCGCCTTAGGGGTGCAGTACTTC
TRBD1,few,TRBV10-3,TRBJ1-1,CATRDRKGGTEAFF,TGTGCCACTAGGGACAGGAAGGGTGGCACTGAAGCTTTCTTT
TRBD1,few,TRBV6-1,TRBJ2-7,CASSPGTQGASIVEQYF,TGTGCCAGCAGTCCCGGTACACAGGGGGCCAGTATCGTCGAGCAGTACTTC
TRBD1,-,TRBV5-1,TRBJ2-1,CASSMGQGAYNEQFF,TGCGCCAGCAGCATGGGACAGGGGGCTTACAATGAGCAGTTCTTC
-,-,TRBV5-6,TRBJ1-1,CASGWGMNTEAFF,TGTGCCAGCGGATGGGGTATGAACACTGAAGCTTTCTTT
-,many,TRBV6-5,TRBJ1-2,CASSRGDGYTF,TGTGCCAGCAGTCGGGGCGATGGCTACACCTTC
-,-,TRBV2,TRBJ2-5,CASTRAQETQYF,TGTGCCAGCACACGGGCCCAAGAGACCCAGTACTTC
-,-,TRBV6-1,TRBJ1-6,CASSDPGATYNSPLHF,TGTGCCAGCAGTGACCCAGGGGCGACCTATAATTCACCCCTCCACTTT
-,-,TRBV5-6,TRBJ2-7,CASSLSPRSYEQYF,TGTGCCAGCAGCTTAAGCCCCCGCTCCTACGAGCAGTACTTC
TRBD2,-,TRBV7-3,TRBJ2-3,CASSLIGREGDTQYF,TGTGCCAGCAGCTTAATTGGCAGGGAGGGAGATACGCAGTATTTT